This paragraph reports one T cell receptor beta chain. Germline V gene sequence: CDR1 SGHVS, CDR2 FQNEAQ. V lost 5 bases, J lost 6 bases, and 6 bases stayed unmatched. The CDR3 spans 14 residues. Authors' data handling: Amplification with reference gene primers provided the estimates of nucleated cell counts. Repertoires were generated with immunoSEQ multiplex PCR, while TCRdb's copy carries only in-frame clones and drops some. V, J and clone size are taken as reported in that table, and D and trimming were inferred from the DNA itself. The sample consists of some 280,000 clones, approximately 91% of them appearing once. The entry originates in a study of blood T cell repertoires in COVID-19. The wider study: Both acute and convalescent COVID-19 samples were obtained from the United States, Italy and Spain. T cells, B-cell-depleted T cells, or PBMCs supplied cDNA or gDNA.

Specimen: peripheral blood. The gene calls are TRBV7-8 and TRBJ2-3; 9 positions match TRBD1. The source of this sequence is a woman aged 40 to 50 who had recovered from COVID-19. This CDR3 reads CASSQQGQGDTQYF. The DNA for the CDR3 is TGTGCCAGCAGCCAACAGGGACAGGGTGATACGCAGTATTTT.